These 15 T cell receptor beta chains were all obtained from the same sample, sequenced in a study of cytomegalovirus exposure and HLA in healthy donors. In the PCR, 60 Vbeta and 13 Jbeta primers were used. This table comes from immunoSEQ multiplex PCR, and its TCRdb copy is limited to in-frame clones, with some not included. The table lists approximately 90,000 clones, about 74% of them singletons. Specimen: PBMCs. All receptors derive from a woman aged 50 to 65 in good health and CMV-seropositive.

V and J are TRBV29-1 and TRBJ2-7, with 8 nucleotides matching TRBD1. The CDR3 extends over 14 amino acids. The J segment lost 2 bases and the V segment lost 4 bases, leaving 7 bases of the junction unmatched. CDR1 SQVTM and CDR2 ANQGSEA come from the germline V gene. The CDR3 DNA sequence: TGCAGCGTTGCTTTTTCAGGGGGCACCTACGAGCAGTACTTC. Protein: CSVAFSGGTYEQYF.

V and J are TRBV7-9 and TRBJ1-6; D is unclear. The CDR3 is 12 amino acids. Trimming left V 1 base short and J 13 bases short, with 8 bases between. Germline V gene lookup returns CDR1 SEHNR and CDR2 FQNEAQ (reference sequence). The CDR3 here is CASSLEPIPLHF. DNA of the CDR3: TGTGCCAGCAGCTTAGAGCCCATCCCCCTCCACTTT.

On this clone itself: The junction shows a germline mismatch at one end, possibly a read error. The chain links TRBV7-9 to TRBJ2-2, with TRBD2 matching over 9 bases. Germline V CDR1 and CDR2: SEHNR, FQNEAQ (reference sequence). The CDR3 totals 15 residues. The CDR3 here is CASSLAGDFTGELFF. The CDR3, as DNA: TGTGCCAGCAGTTTAGCGGGAGACTTTACCGGGGAGCTGTTTTTT. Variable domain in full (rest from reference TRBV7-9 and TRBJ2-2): DTGVSQNPRHKITKRGQNVTFRCDPISEHNRLYWYRQTLGQGPEFLTYFQNEAQLEKSRLLSDRFSAERPKGSFSTLEIQRTEQGDSAMYLCASSLAGDFTGELFFGEGSRLTVL.

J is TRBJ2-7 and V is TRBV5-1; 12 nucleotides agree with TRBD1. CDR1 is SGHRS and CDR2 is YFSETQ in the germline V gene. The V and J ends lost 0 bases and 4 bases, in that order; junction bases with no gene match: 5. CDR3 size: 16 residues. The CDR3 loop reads CASSLAWDRGHYEQYF. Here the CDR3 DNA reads TGCGCCAGCAGCTTGGCCTGGGACAGGGGGCATTACGAGCAGTACTTC.

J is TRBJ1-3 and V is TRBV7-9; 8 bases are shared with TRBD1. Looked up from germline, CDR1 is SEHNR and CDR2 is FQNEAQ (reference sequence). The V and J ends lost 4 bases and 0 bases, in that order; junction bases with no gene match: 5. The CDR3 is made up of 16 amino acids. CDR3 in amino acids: CASSYGQGSSGNTIYF. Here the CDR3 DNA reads TGTGCCAGCAGCTATGGACAGGGCAGCTCTGGAAACACCATATATTTT.

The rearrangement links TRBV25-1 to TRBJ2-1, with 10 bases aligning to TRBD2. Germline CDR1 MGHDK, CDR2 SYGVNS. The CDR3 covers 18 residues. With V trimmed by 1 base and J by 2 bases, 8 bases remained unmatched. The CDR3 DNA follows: TGTGCCAGCAGTGAATCTGCACAAGCGGGAGGGCCCTACAATGAGCAGTTCTTC. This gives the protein CASSESAQAGGPYNEQFF.

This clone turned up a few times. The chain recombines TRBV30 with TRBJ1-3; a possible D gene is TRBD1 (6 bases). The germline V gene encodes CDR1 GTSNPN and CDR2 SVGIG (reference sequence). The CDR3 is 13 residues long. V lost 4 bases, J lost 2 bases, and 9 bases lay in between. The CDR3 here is CAWISGAGNTIYF. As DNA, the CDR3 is TGTGCCTGGATATCAGGGGCTGGAAACACCATATATTTT.

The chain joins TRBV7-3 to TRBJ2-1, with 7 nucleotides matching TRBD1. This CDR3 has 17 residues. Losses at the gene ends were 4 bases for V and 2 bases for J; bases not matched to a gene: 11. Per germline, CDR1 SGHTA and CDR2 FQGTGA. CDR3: CASSSSQGEGAYNEQFF. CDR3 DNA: TGTGCCAGCAGCTCGTCTCAGGGGGAAGGGGCCTACAATGAGCAGTTCTTC.

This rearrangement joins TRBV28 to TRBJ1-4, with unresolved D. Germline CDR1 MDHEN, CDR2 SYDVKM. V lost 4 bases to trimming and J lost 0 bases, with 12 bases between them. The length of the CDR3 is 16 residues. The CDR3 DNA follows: TGTGCCAGCAGTTCGTGGGCCCGCACAACTAATGAAAAACTGTTTTTT. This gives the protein CASSSWARTTNEKLFF.

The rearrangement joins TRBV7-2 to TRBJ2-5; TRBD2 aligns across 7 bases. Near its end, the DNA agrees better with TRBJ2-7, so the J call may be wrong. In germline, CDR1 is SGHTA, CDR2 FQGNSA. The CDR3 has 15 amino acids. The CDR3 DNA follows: TGTGCCAGCACCAAGGGGAGGGGAGCGGGGTACGAGCAGTACTTC. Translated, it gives CASTKGRGAGYEQYF.

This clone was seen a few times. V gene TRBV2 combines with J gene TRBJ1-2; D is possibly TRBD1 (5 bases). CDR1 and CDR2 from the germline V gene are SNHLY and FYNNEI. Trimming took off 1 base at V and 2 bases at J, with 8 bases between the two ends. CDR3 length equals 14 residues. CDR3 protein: CASSEVRGNYGYTF. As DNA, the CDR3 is TGTGCCAGCAGTGAAGTAAGGGGAAACTATGGCTACACCTTC.

CDR3 nucleotide sequence: TGCAGTCCCGAGAATTTGGAGACCCAGTACTTC. This codes for CSPENLETQYF. This rearrangement joins TRBV20-1 to TRBJ2-5; D remains ambiguous. This CDR3 is 11 amino acids long. The germline V and J ends were trimmed by 8 bases and 5 bases, with 12 bases remaining between them. CDR1 DFQATT and CDR2 SNEGSKA come from the germline V gene (reference sequence).

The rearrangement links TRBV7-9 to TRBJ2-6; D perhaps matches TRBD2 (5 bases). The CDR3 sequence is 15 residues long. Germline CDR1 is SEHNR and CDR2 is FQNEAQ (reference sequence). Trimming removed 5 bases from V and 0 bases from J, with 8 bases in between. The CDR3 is CASSAAGSGANVLTF. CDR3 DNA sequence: TGTGCCAGCAGCGCCGCGGGCTCTGGGGCCAACGTCCTGACTTTC.

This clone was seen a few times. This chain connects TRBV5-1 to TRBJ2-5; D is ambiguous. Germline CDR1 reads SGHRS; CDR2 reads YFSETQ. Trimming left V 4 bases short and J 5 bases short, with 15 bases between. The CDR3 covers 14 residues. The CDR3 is CASSPGFQRETQYF. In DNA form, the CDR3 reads TGCGCCAGCAGCCCCGGGTTTCAGAGGGAGACCCAGTACTTC.

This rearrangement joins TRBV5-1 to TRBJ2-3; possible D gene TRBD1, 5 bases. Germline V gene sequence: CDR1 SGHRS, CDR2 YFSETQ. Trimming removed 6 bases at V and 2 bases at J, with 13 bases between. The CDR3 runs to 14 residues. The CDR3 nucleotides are TGCGCCAGCACCCCGGACACCTCCACAGATACGCAGTATTTT. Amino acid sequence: CASTPDTSTDTQYF. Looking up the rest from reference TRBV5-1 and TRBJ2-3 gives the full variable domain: KAGVTQTPRYLIKTRGQQVTLSCSPISGHRSVSWYQQTPGQGLQFLFEYFSETQRNKGNFPGRFSGRQFSNSRSEMNVSTLELGDSALYLCASTPDTSTDTQYFGPGTRLTVL.